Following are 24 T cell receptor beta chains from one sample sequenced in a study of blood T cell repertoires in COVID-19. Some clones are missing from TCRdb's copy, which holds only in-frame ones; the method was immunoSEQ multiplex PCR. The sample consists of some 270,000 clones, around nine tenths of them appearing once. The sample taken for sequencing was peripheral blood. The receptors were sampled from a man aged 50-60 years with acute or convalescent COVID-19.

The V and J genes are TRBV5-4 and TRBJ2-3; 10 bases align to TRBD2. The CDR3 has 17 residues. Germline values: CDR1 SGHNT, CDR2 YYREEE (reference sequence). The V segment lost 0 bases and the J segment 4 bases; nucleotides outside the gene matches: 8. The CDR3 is CASSLVGSGGSADTQYF. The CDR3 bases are TGTGCCAGCAGCTTGGTTGGTAGCGGGGGGAGTGCAGATACGCAGTATTTT.

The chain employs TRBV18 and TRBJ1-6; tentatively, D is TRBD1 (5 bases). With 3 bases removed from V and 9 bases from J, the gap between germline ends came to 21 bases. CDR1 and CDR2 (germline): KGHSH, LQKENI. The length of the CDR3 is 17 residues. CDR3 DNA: TGTGCCAGCTCACCTGGGTCGACAAGGGGCATCGGTTCACCCCTCCACTTT. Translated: CASSPGSTRGIGSPLHF.

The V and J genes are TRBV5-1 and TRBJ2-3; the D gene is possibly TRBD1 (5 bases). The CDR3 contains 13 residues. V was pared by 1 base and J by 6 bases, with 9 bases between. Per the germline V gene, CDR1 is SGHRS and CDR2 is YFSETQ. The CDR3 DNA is TGCGCCAGCAGCTTGATGCCAGGGGATACGCAGTATTTT. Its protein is CASSLMPGDTQYF.

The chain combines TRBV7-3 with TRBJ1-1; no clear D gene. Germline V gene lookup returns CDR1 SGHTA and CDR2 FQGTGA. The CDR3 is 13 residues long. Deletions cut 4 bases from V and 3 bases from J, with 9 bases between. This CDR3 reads CASSSRQDTEAFF. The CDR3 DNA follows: TGTGCCAGCAGCTCCCGACAAGACACTGAAGCTTTCTTT.

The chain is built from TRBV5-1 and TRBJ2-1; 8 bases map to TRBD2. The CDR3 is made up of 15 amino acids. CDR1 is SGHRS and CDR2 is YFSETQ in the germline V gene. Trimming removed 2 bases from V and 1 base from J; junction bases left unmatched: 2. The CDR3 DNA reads TGCGCCAGCAGCTTACTAGCGGAGTCCTACAATGAGCAGTTCTTC. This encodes CASSLLAESYNEQFF.

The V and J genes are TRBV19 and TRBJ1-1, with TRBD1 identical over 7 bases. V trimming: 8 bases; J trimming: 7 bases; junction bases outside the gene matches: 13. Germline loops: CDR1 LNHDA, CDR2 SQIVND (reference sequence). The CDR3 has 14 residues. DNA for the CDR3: TGTGCCAGTCAACTCTACAGGGGCGTGAGTGAAGCTTTCTTT. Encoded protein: CASQLYRGVSEAFF.

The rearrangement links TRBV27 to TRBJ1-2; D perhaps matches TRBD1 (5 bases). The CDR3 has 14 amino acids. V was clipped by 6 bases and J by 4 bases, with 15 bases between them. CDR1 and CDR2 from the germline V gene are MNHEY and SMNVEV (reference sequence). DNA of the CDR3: TGTGCCAGCAGCTTTCAGGGTGCGGCCTATGGCTACACCTTC. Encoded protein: CASSFQGAAYGYTF.

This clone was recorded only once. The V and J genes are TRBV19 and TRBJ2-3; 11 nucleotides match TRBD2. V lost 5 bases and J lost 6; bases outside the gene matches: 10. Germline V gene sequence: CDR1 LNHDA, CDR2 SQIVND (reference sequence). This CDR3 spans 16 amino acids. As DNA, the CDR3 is TGTGCCAGTAGTTTATTACTAGCGGGGGCCAGGGATACGCAGTATTTT. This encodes CASSLLLAGARDTQYF. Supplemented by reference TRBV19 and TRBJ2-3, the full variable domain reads DGGITQSPKYLFRKEGQNVTLSCEQNLNHDAMYWYRQDPGQGLRLIYYSQIVNDFQKGDIAEGYSVSREKKESFPLTVTSAQKNPTAFYLCASSLLLAGARDTQYFGPGTRLTVL.

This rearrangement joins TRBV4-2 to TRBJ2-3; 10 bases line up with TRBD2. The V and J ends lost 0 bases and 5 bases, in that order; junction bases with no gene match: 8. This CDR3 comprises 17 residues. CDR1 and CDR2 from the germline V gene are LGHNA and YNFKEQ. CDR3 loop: CASSQESAGGPGDTQYF. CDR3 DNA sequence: TGTGCCAGCAGCCAAGAATCAGCGGGGGGGCCCGGAGATACGCAGTATTTT.

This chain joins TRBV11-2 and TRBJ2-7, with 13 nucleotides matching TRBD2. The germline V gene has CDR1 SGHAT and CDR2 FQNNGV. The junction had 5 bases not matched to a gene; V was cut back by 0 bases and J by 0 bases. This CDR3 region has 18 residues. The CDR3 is CASSLDRGLAGFSYEQYF. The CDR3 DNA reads TGTGCCAGCAGCTTAGATAGGGGACTAGCGGGGTTCTCCTACGAGCAGTACTTC.

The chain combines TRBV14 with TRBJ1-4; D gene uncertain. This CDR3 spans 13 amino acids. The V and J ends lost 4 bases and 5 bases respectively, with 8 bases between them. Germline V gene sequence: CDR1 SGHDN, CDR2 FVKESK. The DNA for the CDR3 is TGTGCCAGCAGCCGGACTTTCAATGAAAAACTGTTTTTT. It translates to CASSRTFNEKLFF.

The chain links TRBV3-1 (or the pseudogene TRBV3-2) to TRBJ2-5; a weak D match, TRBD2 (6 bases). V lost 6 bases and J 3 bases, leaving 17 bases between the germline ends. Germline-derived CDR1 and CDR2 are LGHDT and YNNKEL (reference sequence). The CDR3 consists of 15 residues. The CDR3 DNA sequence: TGTGCCAGCAGGGACGTGGGGAGGACTGAAGAGACCCAGTACTTC. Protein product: CASRDVGRTEETQYF.

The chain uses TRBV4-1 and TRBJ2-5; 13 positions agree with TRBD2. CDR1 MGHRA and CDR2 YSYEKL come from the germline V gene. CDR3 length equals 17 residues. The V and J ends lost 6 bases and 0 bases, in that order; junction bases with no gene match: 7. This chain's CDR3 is CASSRLAGGTYQETQYF. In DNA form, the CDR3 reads TGCGCCAGCAGTAGACTAGCGGGGGGCACGTACCAAGAGACCCAGTACTTC.

CDR3 in DNA: TGTGCCAGCAGTGAATCGTCAGGGCTGGAGCAGTACTTC. As protein: CASSESSGLEQYF. The chain uses TRBV6-1 and TRBJ2-7, with D possibly matching TRBD1 (5 bases). Germline values: CDR1 MNHNS, CDR2 SASEGT. The CDR3 consists of 13 residues. Trimming pared 2 bases from V and 7 bases from J, leaving 12 bases between.

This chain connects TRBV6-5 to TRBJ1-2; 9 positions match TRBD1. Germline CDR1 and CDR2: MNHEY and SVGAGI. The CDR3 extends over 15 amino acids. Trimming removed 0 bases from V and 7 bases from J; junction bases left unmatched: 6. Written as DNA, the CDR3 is TGTGCCAGCAGTTACTCTGGACAGGGGAGTCTTGGCTACACCTTC. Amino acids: CASSYSGQGSLGYTF.

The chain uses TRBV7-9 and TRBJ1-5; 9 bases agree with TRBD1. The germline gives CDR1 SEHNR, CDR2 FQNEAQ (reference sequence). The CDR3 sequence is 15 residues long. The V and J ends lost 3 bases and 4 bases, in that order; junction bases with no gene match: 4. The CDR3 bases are TGTGCCAGCAGCTTGGGACAGGGTAGAAATCAGCCCCAGCATTTT. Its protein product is CASSLGQGRNQPQHF.

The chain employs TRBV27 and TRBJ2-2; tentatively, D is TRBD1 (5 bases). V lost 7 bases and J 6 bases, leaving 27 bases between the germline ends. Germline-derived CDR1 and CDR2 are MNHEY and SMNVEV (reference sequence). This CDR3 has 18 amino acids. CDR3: CASTFRSTGRLWAGELFF. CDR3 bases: TGTGCCAGCACCTTTCGGTCAACAGGACGACTTTGGGCCGGGGAGCTGTTTTTT.

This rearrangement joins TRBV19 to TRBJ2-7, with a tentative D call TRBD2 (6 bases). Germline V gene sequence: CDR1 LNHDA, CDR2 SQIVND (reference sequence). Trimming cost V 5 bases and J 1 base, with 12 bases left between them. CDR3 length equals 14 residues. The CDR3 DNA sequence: TGTGCCAGTAGTCCAGAGCGGGCATCCTACGAGCAGTACTTC. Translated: CASSPERASYEQYF.

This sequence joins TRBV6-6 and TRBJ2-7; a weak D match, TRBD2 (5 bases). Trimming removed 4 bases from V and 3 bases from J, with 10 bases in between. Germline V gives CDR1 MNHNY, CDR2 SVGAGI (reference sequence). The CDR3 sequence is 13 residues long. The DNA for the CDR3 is TGTGCCAGCAGTTCCCTCGAGGGCTACGAGCAGTACTTC. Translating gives CASSSLEGYEQYF.

The CDR3 nucleotides are TGTGCCAGCAGCCAAGGACACGGAGGAGACACGCAGTATTTT. Encoded protein: CASSQGHGGDTQYF. V gene TRBV3-1 (or the pseudogene TRBV3-2) combines with J gene TRBJ2-3; D perhaps matches TRBD2 (5 bases). The CDR3 runs 14 residues. The ends were cut back, 1 base at V and 9 bases at J, with 14 bases in the middle. Germline V CDR1 and CDR2: LGHDT, YNNKEL (reference sequence).

The DNA of the CDR3 is TGTGCCAGTAAGGCCGGACAGGGGGAAGGCACCATATATTTT. This encodes CASKAGQGEGTIYF. The chain carries TRBV19 and TRBJ1-3, with TRBD1 identical over 10 bases. The CDR3 covers 14 residues. V gave up 7 bases and J gave up 9 bases; unmatched junction bases: 9. Per the germline V gene, CDR1 is LNHDA and CDR2 is SQIVND (reference sequence).

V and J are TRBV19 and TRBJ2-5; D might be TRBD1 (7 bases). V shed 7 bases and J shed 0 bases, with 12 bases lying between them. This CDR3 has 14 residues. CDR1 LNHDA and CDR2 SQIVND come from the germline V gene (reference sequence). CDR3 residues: CASTAGQHQETQYF. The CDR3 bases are TGTGCCAGTACGGCGGGACAGCACCAAGAGACCCAGTACTTC.

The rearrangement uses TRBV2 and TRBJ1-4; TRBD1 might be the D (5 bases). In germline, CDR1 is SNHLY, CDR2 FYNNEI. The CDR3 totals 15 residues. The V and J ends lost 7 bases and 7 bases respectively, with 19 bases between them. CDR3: CASIESGGEFEKLFF. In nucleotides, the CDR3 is TGTGCCAGCATTGAGTCGGGAGGGGAGTTTGAAAAACTGTTTTTT.

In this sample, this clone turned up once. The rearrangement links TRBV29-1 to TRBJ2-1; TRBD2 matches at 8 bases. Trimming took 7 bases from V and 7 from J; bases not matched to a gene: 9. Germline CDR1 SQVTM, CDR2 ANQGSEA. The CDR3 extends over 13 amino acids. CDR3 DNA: TGCAGCGCTGAGGCGGGGGGACGGAATGAGCAGTTCTTC. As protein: CSAEAGGRNEQFF.